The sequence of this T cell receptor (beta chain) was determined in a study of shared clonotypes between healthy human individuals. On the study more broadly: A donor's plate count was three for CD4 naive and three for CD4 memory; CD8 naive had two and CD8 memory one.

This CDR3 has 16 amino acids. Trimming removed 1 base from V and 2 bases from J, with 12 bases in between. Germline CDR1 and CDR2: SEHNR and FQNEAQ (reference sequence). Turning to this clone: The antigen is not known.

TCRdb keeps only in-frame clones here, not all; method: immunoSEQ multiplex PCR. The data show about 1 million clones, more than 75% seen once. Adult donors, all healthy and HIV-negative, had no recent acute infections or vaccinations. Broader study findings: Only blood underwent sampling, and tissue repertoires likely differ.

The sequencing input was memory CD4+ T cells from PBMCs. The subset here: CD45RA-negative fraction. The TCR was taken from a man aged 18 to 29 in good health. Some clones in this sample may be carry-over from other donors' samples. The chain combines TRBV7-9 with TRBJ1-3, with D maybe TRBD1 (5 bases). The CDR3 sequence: CASSLGGAAPGNTIYF. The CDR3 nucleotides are TGTGCCAGCAGCTTAGGTGGGGCGGCCCCTGGAAACACCATATATTTT.